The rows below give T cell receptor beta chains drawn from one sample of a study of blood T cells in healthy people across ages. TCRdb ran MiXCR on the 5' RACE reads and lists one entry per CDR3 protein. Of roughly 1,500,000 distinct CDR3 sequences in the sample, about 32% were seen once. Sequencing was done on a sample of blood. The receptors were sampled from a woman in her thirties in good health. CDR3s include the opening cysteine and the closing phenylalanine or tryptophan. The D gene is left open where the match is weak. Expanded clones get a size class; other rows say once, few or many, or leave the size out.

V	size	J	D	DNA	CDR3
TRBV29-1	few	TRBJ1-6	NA	TGCAGCGTTGGGGACTATAATTCACCCCTCCACTTT	CSVGDYNSPLHF
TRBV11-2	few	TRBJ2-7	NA	TGTGCCAGCAGCACCGGACGTACCTACGAGCAGTACTTC	CASSTGRTYEQYF
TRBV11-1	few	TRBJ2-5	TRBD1	TGTGCCAGCAGCTTAGCGCATAGCCCGCCCCCGCCAGGGGGTTGGCAAGAGACCCAGTACTTC	CASSLAHSPPPPGGWQETQYF
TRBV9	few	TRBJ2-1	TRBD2	TGTGCCAGCAGACCCCCGGGACTAGCCCTCAATGAGCAGTTCTTC	CASRPPGLALNEQFF
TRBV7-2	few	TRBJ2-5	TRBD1	TGTGCCAGCAGCTGGTACAGGGGTTTTGAGACCCAGTACTTC	CASSWYRGFETQYF
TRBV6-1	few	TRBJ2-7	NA	TGTGCCAGCAGAGACGTCGTTCACGAGCAGTACTTC	CASRDVVHEQYF
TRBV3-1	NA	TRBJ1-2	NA	TGTGCCAGCAGCCAAGCTCCGGGGCGCCTCTATGGCTACACCTTC	CASSQAPGRLYGYTF
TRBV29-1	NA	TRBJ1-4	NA	TGCAGCGTTGAGTCGGCCGCCAAACTGTTTTTT	CSVESAAKLFF
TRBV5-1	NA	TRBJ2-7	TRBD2	TGCGCCAGCAGCTGGCTAGCGGGCTCCTACGAGCAGTACTTC	CASSWLAGSYEQYF
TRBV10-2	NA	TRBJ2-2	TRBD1	TGCGCCACCCAGGGACAGGAGGTACCCGGGGAGCTGTTTTTT	CATQGQEVPGELFF
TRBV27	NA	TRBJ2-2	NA	TGTGCCAGCAGTTGGCAGGGGATTGGCGGGGAGCTGTTTTTT	CASSWQGIGGELFF
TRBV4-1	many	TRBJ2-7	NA	TGCGCCAGCAGCGCAAGGGACGGCTACGAGCAGTACTTC	CASSARDGYEQYF
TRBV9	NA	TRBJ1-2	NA	TGTGCCAGCAGCGCCAGAGAGCTCCCTAACTATGGCTACACCTTC	CASSARELPNYGYTF
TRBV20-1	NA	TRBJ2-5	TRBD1	TGCAGTGCTAGATCCGGACAGGCACAAGAGACCCAGTACTTC	CSARSGQAQETQYF
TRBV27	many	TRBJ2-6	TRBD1	TGTGCCAGCGACGTCCGACAGGGAGAAGACTCTGGGGCCAACGTCCTGACTTTC	CASDVRQGEDSGANVLTF
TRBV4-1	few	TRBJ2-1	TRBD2	TGCGCCAGCAGCCAGACCCCAAGGCTAGCGGGAGTCTCAAATGAGCAGTTCTTC	CASSQTPRLAGVSNEQFF
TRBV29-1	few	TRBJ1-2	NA	TGCAGCGTTGTGACGGGGAACTATGGCTACACCTTC	CSVVTGNYGYTF
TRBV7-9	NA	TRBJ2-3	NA	TGTGCCATCCCAGGAGGAGATACGCAGTATTTT	CAIPGGDTQYF
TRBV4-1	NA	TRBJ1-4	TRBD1	TGCGCCAGCAGCCCGAACAGGGGGCGAGACGAAAAACTGTTTTTT	CASSPNRGRDEKLFF
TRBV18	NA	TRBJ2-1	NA	TGTACCAGCTCACTGCGAGATGAGCAGTTCTTC	CTSSLRDEQFF
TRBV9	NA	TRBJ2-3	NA	TGTGCCAGCACCGCGAGTTGGCAGAGGGCAGATACGCAGTATTTT	CASTASWQRADTQYF
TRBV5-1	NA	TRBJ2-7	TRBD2	TGCTCCAGCAGCTTGGACGGAGGTGGGAGGGCCGGGTCCTACGAGCAGTACTTC	CSSSLDGGGRAGSYEQYF
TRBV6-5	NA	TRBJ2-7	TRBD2	TGTGCCAGCAAACCCGGGGGTCTAGCGGGCGTCGAGCAGTACTTC	CASKPGGLAGVEQYF
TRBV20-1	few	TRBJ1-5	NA	TGCAGTGCTAGAGACGACAGGTACAATCAGCCCCAGCATTTT	CSARDDRYNQPQHF
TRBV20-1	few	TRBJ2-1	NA	TGCAGTGCTAGAGAAACTAGCAGTTACAATGAGCAGTTCTTC	CSARETSSYNEQFF